The rows below give T cell receptor beta chains drawn from one sample of a study of T cell responses to AZD1222 COVID-19 vaccine. The repertoire was sequenced with immunoSEQ multiplex PCR; TCRdb's copy has only in-frame clones and lacks some. The data show roughly 120,000 clones, roughly nine tenths seen once. Sequenced material: peripheral blood, taken on day 0 of AZD1222 vaccination. All receptors come from an adult in good health. CDR3s leave out the opening cysteine and the closing phenylalanine or tryptophan. Expanded clones get a size class; other rows say once, few or many, or leave the size out.

>once|TRBV5-6
ASSAGTKSQPQH
>-|TRBV6-5
ATLAGGNEQY
>-|TRBV9
ASSVGGALNTEAF
>-|TRBV12-3/TRBV12-4
ASSFVGADTQY
>-|TRBV6-5
ASSSGVLAKNIQY
>-|TRBV5-1
ASREDSPYGYT
>-|TRBV29-1
SGAETGNTIY
>-|TRBV6-5
ASLTMKTVNTEAF
>few|TRBV4-2
ASSQDQGLEAF
>-|TRBV19
ASRTTGVNGYT
>-|TRBV9
ASSVLGRGDSPLH
>-|TRBV6-5
ASRTGSYEQY
>-|TRBV6-5
ASSPQGTYNEQF
>-|TRBV27
ASSLRSGTGNEKLF
>-|TRBV5-6
ASSAPGVGATEAF
>-|TRBV21-1
ASSKSDRGNTEAF
>-|TRBV20-1
SASLGRNYGYT
>-|TRBV10-3
ATRTGNQPQH
>-|TRBV2
ASSEQGADT
>-|TRBV10-3
AISEGRERDQPQH
>-|TRBV2
ASSEGRLSGNTIY
>-|TRBV9
ASSGRQGASGNTIY
>-|TRBV6-5
ASSYYPRRLNTEAF
>-|TRBV15
ATSRGKSQPQH
>-|TRBV6-2/TRBV6-3
ASSFSGGHTG
>-|TRBV6-2/TRBV6-3
ASIPRRTGSYEQY
>-|TRBV28
ATIPSGLQPQH
>-|TRBV12-3/TRBV12-4
ASSLADTQY
>-|TRBV7-9
ASSRAGDGYT
>-|TRBV5-1
ASSLPRGTGELF
>once|TRBV9
ASSVAAGPGGELF
>-|TRBV7-8
ASSGRVRTGSYEQY
>-|TRBV7-2
ASSLGQLNTEAF
>-|TRBV11-2
ASSFEQGFGISGNTIY
>once|TRBV9
ASSPLGLGTEQY
>-|TRBV6-5
ASSWVAMNTEAF
>-|TRBV3-1/TRBV3-2
ASSRVRSPLH
>-|TRBV11-3
ASSLGNEQF
>-|TRBV7-2
ASSYPGRLFSGNTIY
>-|TRBV18
ASSPPRSNYGYT
>-|TRBV7-2
ASSSRTGVQPQH
>once|TRBV19
ASTQSMGRNQPQH
>-|TRBV19
ASSISFWRESSGANVLT
>-|TRBV5-1
ASSLDRPSGNTIY
>-|TRBV19
ASKTGTSANNEQF